The rows below give T cell receptor beta chains drawn from one sample of a study of T cells in Graves' hyperthyroidism and ophthalmopathy. One entry per CDR3 protein, called by TCRdb with MiXCR from the multiplex PCR reads. The table lists hundreds of thousands of distinct CDR3 sequences, less than 25% of them singletons, with 34% in the top ten. The source material was blood. These receptors all come from a man aged 25 to 40 with Graves' ophthalmopathy. CDR3s include the opening cysteine and the closing phenylalanine or tryptophan. The D gene is left open where the match is weak. Expanded clones are given a class, and other clones once, few, many or no size at all.

V: TRBV25-1; D: -; J: TRBJ2-7; size: -; length: 16; DNA: TGTGCCAGCAGCCCCCCGGCGGGGGCCTCAATCTACGAGCAGTACTTC; CDR3: CASSPPAGASIYEQYF
V: TRBV5-6; D: -; J: TRBJ2-3; size: -; length: 16; DNA: TGTGCCAGCAGCTTGGCGCTGGTAGCTAGCACAGATACGCAGTATTTT; CDR3: CASSLALVASTDTQYF
V: TRBV20-1; D: -; J: TRBJ2-2; size: few; length: 16; DNA: TGCAGTGCTAGAGAAAGTCATAGCCGGAACACCGGGGAGCTGTTTTTT; CDR3: CSARESHSRNTGELFF
V: TRBV5-1; D: TRBD1; J: TRBJ2-7; size: many; length: 12; DNA: TGCGCCAGCAGCCCGGACAGGGGACAGCAGTACTTC; CDR3: CASSPDRGQQYF
V: TRBV12-3/TRBV12-4; D: TRBD1; J: TRBJ2-1; size: -; length: 15; DNA: TGTGCCAGCAGTGCGGGACAGGGGCGCAACAATGAGCAGTTCTTC; CDR3: CASSAGQGRNNEQFF
V: TRBV10-3; D: -; J: TRBJ2-1; size: -; length: 12; DNA: TGTGCCATCAGGTCTCGCCCCAATGAGCAGTTCTTC; CDR3: CAIRSRPNEQFF
V: TRBV2; D: TRBD2; J: TRBJ2-2; size: -; length: 16; DNA: TGTGCCAGCAGTACTAGCGGGAGGGGGAACACCGGGGAGCTGTTTTTT; CDR3: CASSTSGRGNTGELFF
V: TRBV6-6; D: -; J: TRBJ2-7; size: many; length: 15; DNA: TGTGCCAGCAGTTACTCCGGGGGCAAGGCCTACGAGCAGTACTTC; CDR3: CASSYSGGKAYEQYF
V: TRBV28; D: TRBD1; J: TRBJ2-7; size: few; length: 15; DNA: TGTGCCAGCAGTTTTTTGGGACAGGACTCCTACGAGCAGTACTTC; CDR3: CASSFLGQDSYEQYF
V: TRBV11-2; D: -; J: TRBJ1-1; size: many; length: 12; DNA: TGTGCCAGCAGCTTAGGGACAGTCGAAGCTTTCTTT; CDR3: CASSLGTVEAFF
V: TRBV4-1; D: -; J: TRBJ2-7; size: few; length: 13; DNA: TGCGCCAGCAGTACGACAGCTAACTACGAGCAGTACTTC; CDR3: CASSTTANYEQYF
V: TRBV7-9; D: -; J: TRBJ2-1; size: -; length: 14; DNA: TGTGCCAGCAGCCCTATCGGGAGAACAAATGAGCAGTTCTTC; CDR3: CASSPIGRTNEQFF
V: TRBV30; D: TRBD2; J: TRBJ2-7; size: -; length: 15; DNA: TGTGCCTGGAGCGTGGAGGCGGGAGGCCCTTACGAGCAGTACTTC; CDR3: CAWSVEAGGPYEQYF
V: TRBV7-9; D: TRBD2; J: TRBJ2-7; size: many; length: 15; DNA: TGTGCCAGCAGCTTAAGAAGCGGGAGTAATTACGAGCAGTACTTC; CDR3: CASSLRSGSNYEQYF
V: TRBV9; D: TRBD1; J: TRBJ1-2; size: few; length: 15; DNA: TGTGCCAGCAGTGGTGAGGGGCAGGGGGATTATGGCTACACCTTC; CDR3: CASSGEGQGDYGYTF
V: TRBV9; D: -; J: TRBJ2-3; size: -; length: 15; DNA: TGTGCCAGCAGCGTAGTAGCTACCGACACAGATACGCAGTATTTT; CDR3: CASSVVATDTDTQYF
V: TRBV28; D: TRBD2; J: TRBJ2-7; size: many; length: 16; DNA: TGTGCCAGCAGGACGGGGACTAGCGGGAGTTCCTACGAGCAGTACTTC; CDR3: CASRTGTSGSSYEQYF
V: TRBV4-2; D: -; J: TRBJ2-1; size: few; length: 14; DNA: TGTGCCAGCAGCCAAGGGACTGAAAGGAATGAGCAGTTCTTC; CDR3: CASSQGTERNEQFF
V: TRBV7-9; D: TRBD1; J: TRBJ1-2; size: -; length: 13; DNA: TGTGCCAGCAGCCGGACAGGGCTCTATGGCTACACCTTC; CDR3: CASSRTGLYGYTF
V: TRBV28; D: -; J: TRBJ2-7; size: many; length: 13; DNA: TGTGCCAGCAGTTTATACGGGGGCTACGAGCAGTACTTC; CDR3: CASSLYGGYEQYF
V: TRBV7-6; D: -; J: TRBJ2-1; size: few; length: 12; DNA: TGTGCCAGCAGCTCCCCAGCCCATGAGCAGTTCTTC; CDR3: CASSSPAHEQFF
V: TRBV6-2/TRBV6-3; D: TRBD2; J: TRBJ2-7; size: -; length: 17; DNA: TGTGCCAGCAGGTTCACCGGGACTAGCGGGAGTGCCTACGAGCAGTACTTC; CDR3: CASRFTGTSGSAYEQYF
V: TRBV13; D: -; J: TRBJ1-2; size: -; length: 16; DNA: TGTGCCAGCAGCTTAGGCCTGTTGGGGACGAGGGATGGCTACACCTTC; CDR3: CASSLGLLGTRDGYTF
V: TRBV11-2; D: -; J: TRBJ2-1; size: few; length: 16; DNA: TGTGCCAGCAGCTTAGATCGCCCAGCGATCTACAATGAGCAGTTCTTC; CDR3: CASSLDRPAIYNEQFF
V: TRBV20-1; D: -; J: TRBJ1-3; size: -; length: 14; DNA: TGCAGTGCTAGCGCGGGGCAAACAGGAAACACCATATATTTT; CDR3: CSASAGQTGNTIYF
V: TRBV20-1; D: TRBD2; J: TRBJ2-7; size: many; length: 13; DNA: TGCAGTGCAGGCCCGGGACTATACTACGAGCAGTACTTC; CDR3: CSAGPGLYYEQYF
V: TRBV13; D: -; J: TRBJ2-3; size: -; length: 16; DNA: TGTGCCAGCAGCCCCGCCCCGACAGGGCGGGGGGATACGCAGTATTTT; CDR3: CASSPAPTGRGDTQYF
V: TRBV2; D: TRBD1; J: TRBJ1-2; size: many; length: 14; DNA: TGTGCCAGCAGTGAAAGGGGGACAGGGGAAAGCTACACCTTC; CDR3: CASSERGTGESYTF
V: TRBV2; D: -; J: TRBJ2-1; size: many; length: 11; DNA: TGTGCCAGCAGGACCTACAATGAGCAGTTCTTC; CDR3: CASRTYNEQFF
V: TRBV30; D: -; J: TRBJ2-6; size: few; length: 16; DNA: TGTGCCTGGGGCCCGCAGGAGATCTCTGGGGCCAACGTCCTGACTTTC; CDR3: CAWGPQEISGANVLTF
V: TRBV7-9; D: -; J: TRBJ1-1; size: few; length: 15; DNA: TGTGCCAGCAGCCCCTCGGGACAATGGAACACTGAAGCTTTCTTT; CDR3: CASSPSGQWNTEAFF
V: TRBV7-9; D: -; J: TRBJ2-7; size: few; length: 12; DNA: TGTGCCAGCAGCTTATACCCCTACGAGCAGTACTTC; CDR3: CASSLYPYEQYF
V: TRBV15; D: -; J: TRBJ2-5; size: few; length: 12; DNA: TGTGCCACCAGCAGAGGGGCCTGGGCCCAGTACTTC; CDR3: CATSRGAWAQYF
V: TRBV9; D: TRBD2; J: TRBJ2-3; size: -; length: 15; DNA: TGTGCCAGCAGGGCGGGACTAGCGGACACAGATACGCAGTATTTT; CDR3: CASRAGLADTDTQYF
V: TRBV6-1; D: TRBD1; J: TRBJ1-2; size: many; length: 13; DNA: TGTGCCAGCAGTGAATACAGGGGCGAAGGCTACACCTTC; CDR3: CASSEYRGEGYTF
V: TRBV12-3/TRBV12-4; D: -; J: TRBJ2-1; size: -; length: 15; DNA: TGTGCCAGCAGCCACGACAGGATCAGGTACAATGAGCAGTTCTTC; CDR3: CASSHDRIRYNEQFF
V: TRBV2; D: TRBD2; J: TRBJ2-1; size: many; length: 14; DNA: TGTGCCAGCCGTGGGGACTATGACTACAATGAGCAGTTCTTC; CDR3: CASRGDYDYNEQFF
V: TRBV13; D: TRBD2; J: TRBJ2-2; size: few; length: 13; DNA: TGTGCCAGCCGGGAGGGCCTCGGCGGGGAGCTGTTTTTT; CDR3: CASREGLGGELFF
V: TRBV5-5; D: -; J: TRBJ1-2; size: many; length: 14; DNA: TGTGCCAGCAGCTTGGTGGGGGGCGTCTATGGCTACACCTTC; CDR3: CASSLVGGVYGYTF
V: TRBV9; D: -; J: TRBJ2-2; size: -; length: 15; DNA: TGTGCCAGCAGCGTAGTCCAGGGAGGAACCGGGGAGCTGTTTTTT; CDR3: CASSVVQGGTGELFF
V: TRBV30; D: -; J: TRBJ1-5; size: few; length: 13; DNA: TGTGCCTGGAGTCCCACCACTAATCAGCCCCAGCATTTT; CDR3: CAWSPTTNQPQHF
V: TRBV6-5; D: -; J: TRBJ1-2; size: -; length: 16; DNA: TGTGCCAGCAGTTACTACCGGGGGCGCTTGGAGTATGGCTACACCTTC; CDR3: CASSYYRGRLEYGYTF
V: TRBV6-1; D: -; J: TRBJ1-5; size: many; length: 14; DNA: TGTGCCAGCAGTGGGACCCATAGCAATCAGCCCCAGCATTTT; CDR3: CASSGTHSNQPQHF
V: TRBV7-7; D: TRBD1; J: TRBJ2-1; size: -; length: 13; DNA: TGTGCTAGCAGCTTAGGACAGGCGGATGAGCAGTTCTTC; CDR3: CASSLGQADEQFF
V: TRBV28; D: TRBD1; J: TRBJ2-4; size: -; length: 13; DNA: TGTGCCAGCAGTTCACAGGGGCCTAACATTCAGTACTTC; CDR3: CASSSQGPNIQYF
V: TRBV11-2; D: -; J: TRBJ2-7; size: many; length: 11; DNA: TGTGCCAGCAGCTCGTACTACGAGCAGTACTTC; CDR3: CASSSYYEQYF
V: TRBV20-1; D: -; J: TRBJ1-5; size: -; length: 14; DNA: TGCAGTGCTAGTCAGGCCTCAATCAATCAGCCCCAGCATTTT; CDR3: CSASQASINQPQHF